The rows below give T cell receptor beta chains drawn from one sample of a study of blood T cells in healthy people across ages. TCRdb re-called the 5' RACE reads with MiXCR, one entry per CDR3 protein. In the table there are under 2,000,000 distinct CDR3 sequences, 49% of which are singletons. The material sequenced was blood. Source of these receptors: a woman aged 40 to 49 in good health. Both conserved end residues are trimmed from each CDR3. Each record gives: V gene, D gene, J gene, CDR3 protein. D genes are given only for firm matches.

V gene: TRBV5-1; D gene: TRBD1; J gene: TRBJ1-1; CDR3 protein: ASSLVGTGRGTEAF
V gene: TRBV28; D gene: NA; J gene: TRBJ1-2; CDR3 protein: ASRARARAVFSGYT
V gene: TRBV6-2/TRBV6-3; D gene: TRBD1; J gene: TRBJ2-1; CDR3 protein: ASSLRDRIRDFYNEQF
V gene: TRBV10-3; D gene: TRBD1; J gene: TRBJ1-2; CDR3 protein: ATRRTGLWDGYT
V gene: TRBV7-3; D gene: TRBD2; J gene: TRBJ2-1; CDR3 protein: ASSLLAGANYNEQF
V gene: TRBV4-3; D gene: NA; J gene: TRBJ2-3; CDR3 protein: ASSQDWGHSRTDTQY
V gene: TRBV6-2/TRBV6-3; D gene: NA; J gene: TRBJ2-7; CDR3 protein: ASRIHGTKIYEQY
V gene: TRBV3-1; D gene: NA; J gene: TRBJ2-7; CDR3 protein: ASSQGGAGAYEQY
V gene: TRBV5-1; D gene: TRBD2; J gene: TRBJ2-6; CDR3 protein: ASSLLGGGDSGANVLT
V gene: TRBV10-3; D gene: NA; J gene: TRBJ1-2; CDR3 protein: AIRASGADNYGYT
V gene: TRBV27; D gene: NA; J gene: TRBJ2-1; CDR3 protein: ASSLNPVQKYNEQF
V gene: TRBV5-1; D gene: TRBD2; J gene: TRBJ2-3; CDR3 protein: ASSQSSGGYTDTQY
V gene: TRBV5-1; D gene: TRBD1; J gene: TRBJ1-6; CDR3 protein: ASSLDTGQGNSPLH
V gene: TRBV20-1; D gene: TRBD2; J gene: TRBJ2-5; CDR3 protein: SATRGLAGGIQETQY
V gene: TRBV18; D gene: NA; J gene: TRBJ1-1; CDR3 protein: ASSPLGQSNTEAF
V gene: TRBV6-2/TRBV6-3; D gene: NA; J gene: TRBJ2-7; CDR3 protein: ASSYSTSLSYEQY